The following is a T cell receptor (beta chain) sequence with its context. The antigen is not known. This record comes from a study of shared clonotypes between healthy human individuals. Study observations and caveats: As a rule, naive subsets had a larger estimated richness than memory subsets. A reduction in generation probabilities was seen for non-shared clonotypes relative to those shared by all four donors. Across a handful of donors, naive CD4 shared roughly 5.1%, naive CD8 over 3%, memory CD4 2.3%, memory CD8 over 0.3%.

CD8 cells regarded as naive lacked CD45RO, were positively chosen for CCR7, and omitted terminally differentiated effector memory CD45RA+ cells. From germline, CDR1 is MNHEY and CDR2 SMNVEV (reference sequence). Trimming cost V 0 bases and J 5 bases, with 14 bases left between them. This CDR3 region has 16 residues. DNA at approximately 200 ng, tens of thousands of T cell genomes, went into sorted-subset replicate PCRs. The protocol was immunoSEQ multiplex PCR, while the TCRdb copy is restricted to in-frame clones and leaves out a portion. In the table there are around 2.1 million clones, around 93% of which are singletons.

The clonotype originates from a man in his late teens or twenties in good health. Some clones in this sample may be carry-over from other donors' samples. V usage is TRBV27 and J usage is TRBJ1-5, with TRBD1 as a possible D gene (6 bases). The sample taken for sequencing was naive CD8+ T cells from PBMCs. The CDR3 sequence: CASSLSAGATHQPQHF. As DNA, the CDR3 is TGTGCCAGCAGTTTATCGGCAGGGGCGACACATCAGCCCCAGCATTTT.